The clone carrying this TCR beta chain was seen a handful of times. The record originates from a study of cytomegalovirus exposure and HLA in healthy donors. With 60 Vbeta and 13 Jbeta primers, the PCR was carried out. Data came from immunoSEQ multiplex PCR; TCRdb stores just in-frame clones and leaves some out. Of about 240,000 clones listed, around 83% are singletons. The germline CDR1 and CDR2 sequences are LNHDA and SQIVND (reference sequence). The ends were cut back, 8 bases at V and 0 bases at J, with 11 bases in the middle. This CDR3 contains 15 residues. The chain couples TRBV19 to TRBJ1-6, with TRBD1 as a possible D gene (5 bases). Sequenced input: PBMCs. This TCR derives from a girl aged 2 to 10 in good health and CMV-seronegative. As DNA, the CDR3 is TGTGCCAGTTCAGGGTTCGGCTCCTATAATTCACCCCTCCACTTT. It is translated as CASSGFGSYNSPLHF.